Following are 15 T cell receptor beta chains from one sample sequenced in a study of control samples from healthy donors and cancer patients. TCRdb's table, derived via immunoSEQ multiplex PCR, lists solely in-frame clones and lacks some. The table has around 180,000 clones, around 90% seen once; the top ten hold around 2%. The material sequenced was blood. Receptor source: a woman aged 35 to 49 in good health.

The chain has TRBV14 and TRBJ1-1; no clear D. The CDR3 sequence is 16 residues long. V lost 0 bases, J lost 3 bases, and 14 bases lay in between. From germline, CDR1 is SGHDN and CDR2 FVKESK. The CDR3 DNA reads as TGTGCCAGCAGCCAAGATCTCGGGAGGGTTCACACTGAAGCTTTCTTT. It encodes CASSQDLGRVHTEAFF.

The chain is built from TRBV4-1 and TRBJ1-6; 7 nucleotides match TRBD1. V lost 0 bases to trimming and J lost 0 bases; unmatched junction nucleotides: 11. The germline gives CDR1 MGHRA, CDR2 YSYEKL. The CDR3 contains 20 residues. This CDR3 reads CASSQEWGQRLNSYNSPLHF. The CDR3, as DNA: TGCGCCAGCAGCCAAGAGTGGGGACAGAGATTAAACTCCTATAATTCACCCCTCCACTTT.

The rearrangement joins TRBV5-1 to TRBJ1-2; the D is unclear. Germline lookup yields CDR1 SGHRS and CDR2 YFSETQ. V lost 4 bases to trimming and J lost 4 bases, with 11 bases between them. This CDR3 comprises 13 residues. The CDR3 bases are TGCGCCAGCAGCGACATGACTATCTATGGCTACACCTTC. It encodes CASSDMTIYGYTF.

The chain employs TRBV4-1 and TRBJ1-2; D unresolved. The CDR3 contains 15 residues. Per germline, CDR1 MGHRA and CDR2 YSYEKL. V shed 4 bases and J shed 3 bases, with 15 bases lying between them. The CDR3 DNA follows: TGCGCCAGCAGCCCTGTGGCCCGTAGTGACTATGGCTACACCTTC. Amino acids: CASSPVARSDYGYTF.

The chain joins TRBV5-4 to TRBJ2-2; 7 nucleotides match TRBD2. Germline V gene data show CDR1 as SGHNT and CDR2 as YYREEE (reference sequence). This CDR3 has 15 residues. V was clipped by 5 bases and J by 2 bases; unmatched bases: 6. The CDR3 reads CASSIGTINTGELFF. The CDR3 DNA reads as TGTGCCAGCAGTATCGGGACTATCAACACCGGGGAGCTGTTTTTT.

This clone was observed a few times. V usage is TRBV6-5 and J usage is TRBJ2-6; 7 nucleotides match TRBD2. The CDR3 runs 16 residues. V lost 0 bases, J lost 4 bases, and 3 bases stayed unmatched. Germline assignment: CDR1 MNHEY and CDR2 SVGAGI. The CDR3 DNA follows: TGTGCCAGCAGTTACTCGGGACTATCAGGGGCCAACGTCCTGACTTTC. Amino acid sequence: CASSYSGLSGANVLTF.

The chain combines TRBV5-1 with TRBJ1-2, with TRBD1 matching over 7 bases. The trim removed 4 bases at V and 2 bases at J, leaving 5 bases unmatched. The CDR3 has 14 residues. Germline assignment: CDR1 SGHRS and CDR2 YFSETQ. In DNA, the CDR3 is TGCGCCAGCAGCCCCGTGACAGGGAACTATGGCTACACCTTC. Translation: CASSPVTGNYGYTF.

The chain is built from TRBV2 and TRBJ1-2, with D possibly being TRBD1 (5 bases). CDR1 SNHLY and CDR2 FYNNEI come from the germline V gene. V lost 4 bases and J lost 4, with 10 bases in between. There are 13 residues in the CDR3. CDR3 nucleotide sequence: TGTGCCAGCAGTGCCAGGGTATCCTATGGCTACACCTTC. Amino acids: CASSARVSYGYTF. The whole variable domain, remainder taken from reference TRBV2 and TRBJ1-2, is EPEVTQTPSHQVTQMGQEVILRCVPISNHLYFYWYRQILGQKVEFLVSFYNNEISEKSEIFDDQFSVERPDGSNFTLKIRSTKLEDSAMYFCASSARVSYGYTFGSGTRLTVV.

The chain employs TRBV7-6 and TRBJ2-7, with D perhaps matching TRBD2 (6 bases). In germline, CDR1 is SGHVS, CDR2 FNYEAQ. This CDR3 is 15 amino acids long. V dropped 5 bases and J dropped 3 bases, with 17 bases sitting between them. The chain's CDR3 is CASSPLGGGYYEQYF. The DNA for the CDR3 is TGTGCCAGCAGCCCACTGGGGGGTGGGTACTACGAGCAGTACTTC.

The chain has TRBV5-1 and TRBJ1-1; 7 bases fit TRBD1. This CDR3 comprises 14 residues. Germline CDR1 reads SGHRS; CDR2 reads YFSETQ. The V gene end was trimmed by 4 bases and the J gene end by 3 bases; junction bases not matched to a gene: 6. CDR3 coding DNA: TGCGCCAGCAGCCGTGAAGGGGGCTACACTGAAGCTTTCTTT. Residues: CASSREGGYTEAFF.

The rearrangement links TRBV18 to TRBJ1-2; no firm D call. This CDR3 is built from 17 residues. V was trimmed by 3 bases and J by 2 bases, leaving 19 bases between them. Germline CDR1 and CDR2: KGHSH and LQKENI. Here the CDR3 reads CASSPNYLPSVNYGYTF. For the CDR3, the DNA is TGTGCCAGCTCACCCAATTACCTTCCAAGTGTCAACTATGGCTACACCTTC.

The chain is built from TRBV4-2 and TRBJ1-2; 7 bases are a match to TRBD1. The CDR3 sequence is 15 residues long. CDR1 LGHNA and CDR2 YNFKEQ come from the germline V gene. The ends lost 1 base at V and 6 bases at J; junction bases unmatched: 8. CDR3 in amino acids: CASSQGWMTGNGYTF. The CDR3 DNA is TGTGCCAGCAGCCAAGGTTGGATGACAGGGAATGGCTACACCTTC.

The V and J genes are TRBV6-5 and TRBJ1-2, with 7 bases that match TRBD1. Germline CDR1 and CDR2: MNHEY and SVGAGI. CDR3 length: 13 residues. V gave up 8 bases and J gave up 4 bases; unmatched junction bases: 7. The CDR3 DNA reads as TGTGCCAGCCGGGGAGGACAGGCCTATGGCTACACCTTC. This encodes CASRGGQAYGYTF.

V and J are TRBV7-9 and TRBJ1-1; D is ambiguous. V shed 3 bases and J shed 0 bases, with 11 bases lying between them. The V gene's germline CDR1 is SEHNR and CDR2 FQNEAQ (reference sequence). This CDR3 is built from 15 residues. The CDR3 region is CASSLVSVMNTEAFF. In nucleotides, the CDR3 is TGTGCCAGCAGCTTGGTCAGTGTTATGAACACTGAAGCTTTCTTT.

This sequence joins TRBV6-5 and TRBJ1-6, with 7 bases aligning to TRBD1. V shed 0 bases, J shed 14 bases, and the junction held 7 bases outside the gene matches. This CDR3 contains 14 residues. The germline V gene has CDR1 MNHEY and CDR2 SVGAGI. CDR3 residues: CASSYSIDDRALHF. In DNA form, the CDR3 reads TGTGCCAGCAGTTACTCGATTGATGACAGGGCCCTCCACTTT.